The 26 T cell receptor beta chains below were found in one sample sequenced in a study of blood T cell repertoires in COVID-19. Clones were read by immunoSEQ multiplex PCR, and TCRdb kept only the in-frame ones, dropping some. The table includes approximately 59,000 clones, roughly 77% detected once. Sequenced material: peripheral blood. The source of these receptors is a man aged 60 to 69 with COVID-19, enrolled during active disease.

This clone has just one count. The chain joins TRBV7-2 to TRBJ2-1; a possible D gene is TRBD1 (5 bases). Germline V gene lookup returns CDR1 SGHTA and CDR2 FQGNSA. The length of the CDR3 is 16 residues. V lost 5 bases, J lost 4 bases, and 18 bases lay in between. The CDR3 DNA follows: TGTGCCAGCAGCCCCCAATCGACAGTCACTTACAATGAGCAGTTCTTC. This codes for CASSPQSTVTYNEQFF. Combining the CDR3 with reference TRBV7-2 and TRBJ2-1 gives the whole variable domain GAGVSQSPSNKVTEKGKDVELRCDPISGHTALYWYRQSLGQGLEFLIYFQGNSAPDKSGLPSDRFSAERTGGSVSTLTIQRTQQEDSAVYLCASSPQSTVTYNEQFFGPGTRLTVL.

The chain carries TRBV5-6 and TRBJ2-7, with D perhaps TRBD2 (6 bases). Germline CDR1 and CDR2: SGHDT and YYEEEE. Trimming took 2 bases from V and 0 from J, leaving 12 bases between them. The CDR3 contains 15 residues. The CDR3 nucleotides are TGTGCCAGCAGCTTCCCGGCGGGAAGCTCCTACGAGCAGTACTTC. The encoded protein is CASSFPAGSSYEQYF.

The chain is built from TRBV27 and TRBJ2-7, with 11 nucleotides matching TRBD2. The trim removed 7 bases at V and 5 bases at J, leaving 10 bases unmatched. This CDR3 is 15 amino acids long. Per the germline V gene, CDR1 is MNHEY and CDR2 is SMNVEV (reference sequence). This CDR3 is CASKSIAGGPNEQYF. The CDR3 DNA sequence: TGTGCCAGCAAGTCGATAGCGGGGGGGCCGAACGAGCAGTACTTC.

This rearrangement joins TRBV7-2 to TRBJ2-7, with TRBD1 matching 8 bases. This CDR3 comprises 14 residues. From germline, CDR1 is SGHTA and CDR2 FQGNSA. The J segment lost 2 bases and the V segment lost 5 bases, leaving 5 bases of the junction unmatched. This CDR3 reads CASSLRTGPYEQYF. In DNA, the CDR3 is TGTGCCAGCAGCCTAAGGACAGGGCCCTACGAGCAGTACTTC. Variable domain in full (rest from reference TRBV7-2 and TRBJ2-7): GAGVSQSPSNKVTEKGKDVELRCDPISGHTALYWYRQSLGQGLEFLIYFQGNSAPDKSGLPSDRFSAERTGGSVSTLTIQRTQQEDSAVYLCASSLRTGPYEQYFGPGTRLTVT.

The chain has TRBV6-5 and TRBJ2-3; 10 bases fit TRBD2. V dropped 2 bases and J dropped 4; count of bases not matched to a gene: 3. This CDR3 has 15 amino acids. The germline CDR1 and CDR2 sequences are MNHEY and SVGAGI. CDR3 residues: CASSYGTSDADTQYF. Here the CDR3 DNA reads TGTGCCAGCAGTTACGGGACTAGCGATGCAGATACGCAGTATTTT.

The rearrangement joins TRBV5-1 to TRBJ1-5, with 9 bases aligning to TRBD1. This CDR3 is built from 18 residues. Germline CDR1 is SGHRS and CDR2 is YFSETQ. The trim removed 0 bases at V and 4 bases at J, leaving 11 bases unmatched. The CDR3: CASSLGRGQGVLNQPQHF. The CDR3 region has the DNA TGCGCCAGCAGCTTGGGTAGGGGACAGGGTGTCCTAAATCAGCCCCAGCATTTT.

In this sample, this clone turned up once. V usage is TRBV3-1 (or the pseudogene TRBV3-2) and J usage is TRBJ1-5; D gene ambiguous. From germline, CDR1 is LGHDT and CDR2 YNNKEL (reference sequence). The CDR3 runs 13 residues. V was clipped by 2 bases and J by 4 bases, with 6 bases between them. The CDR3 reads CASSQTVNQPQHF. Here the CDR3 DNA reads TGTGCCAGCAGCCAAACAGTTAATCAGCCCCAGCATTTT.

The J gene is TRBJ1-1, the V gene TRBV11-2, with 8 nucleotides matching TRBD1. The germline V gene encodes CDR1 SGHAT and CDR2 FQNNGV. V shed 5 bases, J shed 3 bases, and the junction held 2 bases outside the gene matches. This CDR3 is 13 amino acids long. The CDR3: CASSLTGDTEAFF. Written as DNA, the CDR3 is TGTGCCAGCAGCCTGACAGGGGACACTGAAGCTTTCTTT.

The rearrangement uses TRBV7-3 and TRBJ2-3; 13 bases match TRBD2. The V gene's germline CDR1 is SGHTA and CDR2 FQGTGA. The V segment lost 4 bases and the J segment 5 bases; nucleotides outside the gene matches: 6. This CDR3 contains 16 residues. The CDR3 protein is CASSSGLAGAGDTQYF. CDR3 sequence (DNA): TGTGCCAGCAGCTCCGGACTAGCGGGAGCGGGAGATACGCAGTATTTT.

This clone was found once. The V call is TRBV12-3 or TRBV12-4, the J call TRBJ1-1; 7 bases are a match to TRBD1. CDR3 size: 12 residues. J gave up 10 bases and V 3 bases, and 5 bases lay outside the gene matches. CDR3 nucleotide sequence: TGTGCCAGCAGTTTTGACAGGGCGGGAGCTTTCTTT. Its translation: CASSFDRAGAFF.

V usage is TRBV9 and J usage is TRBJ1-4, with D possibly TRBD1 on 6 matching bases. Between the trimmed V and J ends, which lost 5 bases and 3 bases, there was a span of 14 bases. CDR3 length: 15 residues. CDR1 SGDLS and CDR2 YYNGEE come from the germline V gene. CDR3 nucleotide sequence: TGTGCCAGCAGTAGAACAGGGATCGCTAATGAAAAACTGTTTTTT. As protein: CASSRTGIANEKLFF.

The CDR3 sequence: CASSVVTDETQYF. CDR3 nucleotide sequence: TGTGCCAGCAGCGTAGTTACAGACGAGACCCAGTACTTC. The V gene is TRBV9, the J gene TRBJ2-5; D gene ambiguous. The CDR3 is 13 residues long. Germline V gene data show CDR1 as SGDLS and CDR2 as YYNGEE. V was cut by 0 bases and J by 5 bases, with 8 bases left in between.

This chain connects TRBV29-1 to TRBJ2-3, with 7 bases matching TRBD2. Germline assignment: CDR1 SQVTM and CDR2 ANQGSEA. This CDR3 has 15 amino acids. The trim removed 4 bases at V and 2 bases at J, leaving 9 bases unmatched. The CDR3 DNA reads as TGCAGCGTTGTGTCCAGCGGGGAACACACAGATACGCAGTATTTT. Protein: CSVVSSGEHTDTQYF.

The chain recombines TRBV7-9 with TRBJ1-1; D remains unclear. The V gene's germline CDR1 is SEHNR and CDR2 FQNEAQ (reference sequence). CDR3 length: 16 amino acids. Trimming pared 5 bases from V and 3 bases from J, leaving 19 bases between. The CDR3 sequence: CASSPPAISRYTEAFF. The CDR3 bases are TGTGCCAGCAGCCCCCCAGCAATTAGCCGCTACACTGAAGCTTTCTTT.

Only one count was recorded for this clone. The genes are TRBV29-1 and TRBJ2-1; D unclear. CDR3 size: 14 residues. CDR1 is SQVTM, CDR2 ANQGSEA, per germline. V was trimmed by 4 bases and J by 0 bases, leaving 10 bases between them. The chain's CDR3 is CSVVSRSSYNEQFF. CDR3 nucleotide sequence: TGCAGCGTTGTATCCCGGAGCTCCTACAATGAGCAGTTCTTC.

The rearrangement joins TRBV7-2 to TRBJ2-2, with D possibly TRBD1 on 6 matching bases. Germline V gene lookup returns CDR1 SGHTA and CDR2 FQGNSA. The CDR3 has 16 residues. V was cut by 1 base and J by 2 bases, with 11 bases left in between. This CDR3 reads CASSLGYRVNTGELFF. CDR3 coding DNA: TGTGCCAGCAGCTTAGGTTACAGGGTTAACACCGGGGAGCTGTTTTTT.

This clone has only a few counts. The chain couples TRBV27 to TRBJ1-2; 8 bases map to TRBD1. The CDR3 runs 13 residues. In germline, CDR1 is MNHEY, CDR2 SMNVEV (reference sequence). Germline trimming cut 6 bases from V and 4 bases from J; bases unmatched to any gene: 4. CDR3 sequence: CASSDRGAYGYTF. The CDR3 DNA reads as TGTGCCAGCAGCGACAGGGGTGCCTATGGCTACACCTTC.

The chain is built from TRBV2 and TRBJ2-1; D is unclear. The V end lost 8 bases, the J end lost 4 bases, and 12 bases lay between the germline ends. Germline CDR1 is SNHLY and CDR2 is FYNNEI. There are 13 residues in the CDR3. CDR3 sequence reads: CASLQNSYNEQFF. Here the CDR3 DNA reads TGTGCCAGCTTGCAGAATTCTTACAATGAGCAGTTCTTC.

The J gene is TRBJ2-5, the V gene TRBV7-3; D is ambiguous. The CDR3 spans 13 residues. V gave up 2 bases and J gave up 4 bases, with 8 bases separating them. The germline V gene has CDR1 SGHTA and CDR2 FQGTGA. CDR3 bases: TGTGCCAGCAGCTTACGCACGCGAGAGACCCAGTACTTC. The encoded protein is CASSLRTRETQYF.

Only a few counts were recorded for this clone. Relative to the germline gene, one junction end is altered; a read error may explain this. The genes are TRBV20-1 and TRBJ2-1; possible D gene TRBD2, 6 bases. The CDR3 runs to 10 residues. Germline V gives CDR1 DFQATT, CDR2 SNEGSKA (reference sequence). CDR3 sequence reads: CRASVNEQFF. The CDR3 DNA sequence: TGCAGGGCTAGCGTGAATGAGCAGTTCTTC.

V is TRBV7-9 and J is TRBJ2-1, with D tentatively TRBD2 (5 bases). This CDR3 contains 18 residues. Per germline, CDR1 SEHNR and CDR2 FQNEAQ (reference sequence). Trimming left V 3 bases short and J 3 bases short, with 21 bases between. The CDR3 sequence: CASSFRAGGLVDYNEQFF. CDR3 in DNA: TGTGCCAGCAGCTTTAGGGCCGGAGGCTTAGTTGACTACAATGAGCAGTTCTTC.

The CDR3 is CASSVGGSGNSGNTIYF. The CDR3 nucleotides are TGTGCCAGCAGCGTCGGCGGGTCGGGAAACTCTGGAAACACCATATATTTT. J is TRBJ1-3 and V is TRBV9, with D unclear. The CDR3 contains 17 residues. Germline lookup yields CDR1 SGDLS and CDR2 YYNGEE. The V end was cut by 2 bases, the J end by 0 bases, with 15 bases between.

The chain couples TRBV2 to TRBJ2-1; TRBD1 aligns across 9 bases. With 10 bases clipped from V and 8 bases from J, the junction kept 6 bases outside the gene matches. The CDR3 spans 12 residues. CDR1 is SNHLY and CDR2 is FYNNEI in the germline V gene. CDR3 protein: CANRDRDHEQFF. As DNA, the CDR3 is TGTGCCAACAGGGACAGGGATCATGAGCAGTTCTTC.

This clone was recorded only once. The chain combines TRBV5-1 with TRBJ2-1; D unclear. Between the trimmed V and J ends, which lost 5 bases and 8 bases, there was a span of 14 bases. The germline gives CDR1 SGHRS, CDR2 YFSETQ. The CDR3 is 13 amino acids. The CDR3 protein is CASSVRLNDEQFF. CDR3 DNA: TGCGCCAGCAGTGTTCGACTGAACGATGAGCAGTTCTTC.

The J gene is TRBJ2-2, the V gene TRBV19, with 11 nucleotides matching TRBD1. The V gene's germline CDR1 is LNHDA and CDR2 SQIVND (reference sequence). The CDR3 covers 15 residues. The ends lost 5 bases at V and 7 bases at J; junction bases unmatched: 6. CDR3 region: CASSPGQGVNGELFF. The CDR3 DNA follows: TGTGCCAGTAGTCCGGGACAGGGGGTTAACGGGGAGCTGTTTTTT.

The V and J genes are TRBV4-3 and TRBJ2-1, with TRBD2 matching over 11 bases. Germline CDR1 and CDR2: LGHNA and YSLEER. The V gene end was trimmed by 0 bases and the J gene end by 6 bases; junction bases not matched to a gene: 1. This CDR3 is 15 amino acids long. This chain's CDR3 is CASSQDLAGGNEQFF. DNA of the CDR3: TGCGCCAGCAGCCAAGACCTAGCGGGAGGCAATGAGCAGTTCTTC.